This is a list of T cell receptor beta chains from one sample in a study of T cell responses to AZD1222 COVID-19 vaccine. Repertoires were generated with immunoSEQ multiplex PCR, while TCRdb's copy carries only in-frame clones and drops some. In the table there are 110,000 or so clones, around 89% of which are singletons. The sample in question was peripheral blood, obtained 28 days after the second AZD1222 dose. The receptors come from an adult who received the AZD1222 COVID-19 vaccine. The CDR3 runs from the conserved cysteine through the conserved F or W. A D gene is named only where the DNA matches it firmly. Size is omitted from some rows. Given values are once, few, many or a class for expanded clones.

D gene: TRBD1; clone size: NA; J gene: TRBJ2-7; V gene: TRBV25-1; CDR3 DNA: TGTGCCAGCCGGACAGGGGTCGAGCAGTACTTC; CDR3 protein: CASRTGVEQYF
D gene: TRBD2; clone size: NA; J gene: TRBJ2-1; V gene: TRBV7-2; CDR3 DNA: TGTGCCAGCAGCTTAGAGGGGCTAGCGGGAGGGCCGGGAAATGAGCAGTTCTTC; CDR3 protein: CASSLEGLAGGPGNEQFF
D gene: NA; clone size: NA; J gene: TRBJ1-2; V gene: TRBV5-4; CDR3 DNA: TGTGCCAGCAGCTTGGGGCCGGGCCCGGTAGACGGCTATGGCTACACCTTC; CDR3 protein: CASSLGPGPVDGYGYTF
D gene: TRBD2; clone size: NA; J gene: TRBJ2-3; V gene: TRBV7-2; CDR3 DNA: TGTGCCAGCAGCTTAGACGGGGGGATCACAGATACGCAGTATTTT; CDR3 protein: CASSLDGGITDTQYF
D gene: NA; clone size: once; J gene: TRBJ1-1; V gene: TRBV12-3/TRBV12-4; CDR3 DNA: TGTGCCAGCAGTAGAGGTAAAGCTTTCTTT; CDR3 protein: CASSRGKAFF
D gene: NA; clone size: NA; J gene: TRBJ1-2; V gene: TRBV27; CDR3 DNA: TGTGCCAGCAGTGTAACAGGGTATGGCTACACCTTC; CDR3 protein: CASSVTGYGYTF
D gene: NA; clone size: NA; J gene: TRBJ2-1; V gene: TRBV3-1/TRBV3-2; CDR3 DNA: TGTGCCAGCAGCCGTTCTTCGGACAATGAGCAGTTCTTC; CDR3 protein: CASSRSSDNEQFF
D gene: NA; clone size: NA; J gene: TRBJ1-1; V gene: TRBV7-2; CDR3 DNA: TGTGCCAGCAGCTTAGCTTACAACACTGAAGCTTTCTTT; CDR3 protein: CASSLAYNTEAFF
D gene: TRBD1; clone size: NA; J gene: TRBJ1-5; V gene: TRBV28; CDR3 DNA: TGTGCCAGCAGTTCGGACAGGGATAGCAATCAGCCCCAGCATTTT; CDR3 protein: CASSSDRDSNQPQHF
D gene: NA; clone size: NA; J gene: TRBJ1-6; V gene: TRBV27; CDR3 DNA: TGTGCCAGCAGTTTATCTTCAGTGGGGTATTCACCCCTCCACTTT; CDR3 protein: CASSLSSVGYSPLHF
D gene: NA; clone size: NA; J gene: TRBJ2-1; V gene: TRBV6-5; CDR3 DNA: TGTGCCAGCAGTTACTCGAGAAGGTGGGGCAATGAGCAGTTCTTC; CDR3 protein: CASSYSRRWGNEQFF
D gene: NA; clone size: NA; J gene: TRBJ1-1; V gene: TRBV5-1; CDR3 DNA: TGCGCCAGCAGCTTGGGAAGGGGCGCTGAAGCTTTCTTT; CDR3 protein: CASSLGRGAEAFF
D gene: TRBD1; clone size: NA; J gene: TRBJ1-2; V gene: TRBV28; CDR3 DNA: TGTGCCAGCAGTTTAGGACAGGGTCGTTTCGGAGGCTACACCTTC; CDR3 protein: CASSLGQGRFGGYTF
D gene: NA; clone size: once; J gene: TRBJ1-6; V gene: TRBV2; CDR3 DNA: TGTGCCAGCAGTATGAACGTGCGTTCACCCCTCCACTTT; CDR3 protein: CASSMNVRSPLHF
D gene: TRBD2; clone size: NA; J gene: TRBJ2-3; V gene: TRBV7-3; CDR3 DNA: TGTGCCAGCAGCGAAAGAGCGGGGGGGCCCGCAGATACGCAGTATTTT; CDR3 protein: CASSERAGGPADTQYF
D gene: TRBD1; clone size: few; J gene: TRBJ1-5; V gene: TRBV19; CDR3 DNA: TGTGCCAGTACCCTACAGGGGTTTAATCAGCCCCAGCATTTT; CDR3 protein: CASTLQGFNQPQHF
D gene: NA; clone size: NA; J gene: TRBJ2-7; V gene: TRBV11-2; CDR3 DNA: TGTGCCAGCAGCTTCTTAGCGGCCTACGAGCAGTACTTC; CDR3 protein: CASSFLAAYEQYF
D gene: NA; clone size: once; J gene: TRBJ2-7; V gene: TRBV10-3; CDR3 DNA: TGTGCCACCTTTACCCGGGACACTGAGGGGGGGCAGTACTTC; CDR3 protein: CATFTRDTEGGQYF
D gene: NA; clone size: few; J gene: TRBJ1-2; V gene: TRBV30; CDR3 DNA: TGTGCCTGGAGAAGAGGCTCATCTAACTATGGCTACACCTTC; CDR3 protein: CAWRRGSSNYGYTF
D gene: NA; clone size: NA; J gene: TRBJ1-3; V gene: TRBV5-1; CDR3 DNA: TGCGCCAGCAGGCAGGCAGAGATCTCTGGAAACACCATATATTTT; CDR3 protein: CASRQAEISGNTIYF
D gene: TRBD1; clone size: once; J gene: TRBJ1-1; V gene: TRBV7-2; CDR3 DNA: TGTGCCAGCAGCTTTGACAGGGGGCGTACTGAAGCTTTCTTT; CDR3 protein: CASSFDRGRTEAFF
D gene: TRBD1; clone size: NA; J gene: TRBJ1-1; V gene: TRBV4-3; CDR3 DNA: TGCGCCAGCAGCCTACGACAGGGGGTTGGGGCTTTCTTT; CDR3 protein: CASSLRQGVGAFF
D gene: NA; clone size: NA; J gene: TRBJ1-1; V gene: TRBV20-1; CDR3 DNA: TGCAGTGCTAGGAAAACTAGGGAGGCTTTCTTT; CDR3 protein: CSARKTREAFF